This T cell receptor (beta chain) was identified during a study of T cell responses to AZD1222 COVID-19 vaccine. This clone was counted once. Germline V CDR1 and CDR2: SEHNR, FQNEAQ (reference sequence). The CDR3 contains 18 residues. Trimming left V 0 bases short and J 4 bases short, with 20 bases between. Assay: immunoSEQ multiplex PCR; the TCRdb copy retains only in-frame clones and omits some. Here the sample spans about 86,000 clones, roughly 90% being singletons. The specimen comprised peripheral blood, sampled on day 0 of AZD1222 vaccination. This rearrangement joins TRBV7-9 to TRBJ2-3; the D gene is possibly TRBD1 (6 bases). The source of this sequence is an adult in good health. The CDR3 DNA follows: TGTGCCAGCAGCTTAGCCAGCCAGGCCAGGGGTCGCCCAGATACGCAGTATTTT. It codes for CASSLASQARGRPDTQYF. Full variable domain (missing parts from reference TRBV7-9 and TRBJ2-3): DTGVSQNPRHKITKRGQNVTFRCDPISEHNRLYWYRQTLGQGPEFLTYFQNEAQLEKSRLLSDRFSAERPKGSFSTLEIQRTEQGDSAMYLCASSLASQARGRPDTQYFGPGTRLTVL.